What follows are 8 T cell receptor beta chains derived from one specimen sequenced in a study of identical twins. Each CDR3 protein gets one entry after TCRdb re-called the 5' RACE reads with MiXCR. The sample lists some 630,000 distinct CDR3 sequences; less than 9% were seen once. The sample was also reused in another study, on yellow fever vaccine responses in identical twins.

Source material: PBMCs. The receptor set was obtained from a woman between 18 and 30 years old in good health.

The CDR3 sequence is CASGSGGGSNQPQHF. CDR3 in DNA: TGCGCCAGCGGCTCAGGGGGTGGGAGCAATCAGCCCCAGCATTTT. The gene calls are TRBV23-1 and TRBJ1-5; 7 bases match TRBD1. TRBV23-1 is marked as an open reading frame, function uncertain. CDR3 size: 15 residues. V lost 8 bases to trimming and J lost 1 base; unmatched junction nucleotides: 8.

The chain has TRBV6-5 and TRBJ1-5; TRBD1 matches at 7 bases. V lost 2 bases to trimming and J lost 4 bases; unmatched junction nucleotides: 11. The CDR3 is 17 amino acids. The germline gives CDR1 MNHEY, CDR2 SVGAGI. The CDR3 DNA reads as TGTGCCAGCAGTTACCTGGACCTTGCAGGGGGGAATCAGCCCCAGCATTTT. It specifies CASSYLDLAGGNQPQHF.

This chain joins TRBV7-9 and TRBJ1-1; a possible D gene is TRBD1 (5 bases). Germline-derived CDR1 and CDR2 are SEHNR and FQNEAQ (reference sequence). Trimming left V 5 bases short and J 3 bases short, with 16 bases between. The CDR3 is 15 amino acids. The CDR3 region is CASSRRKTTDTEAFF. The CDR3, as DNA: TGTGCCAGCAGCCGACGCAAAACGACAGACACTGAAGCTTTCTTT.

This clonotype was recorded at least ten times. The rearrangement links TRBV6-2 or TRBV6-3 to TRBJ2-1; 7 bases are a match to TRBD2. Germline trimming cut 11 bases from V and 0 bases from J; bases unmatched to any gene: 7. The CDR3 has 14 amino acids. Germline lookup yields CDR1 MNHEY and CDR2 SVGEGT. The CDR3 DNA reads TGTGCCTCCCGCCTAGCGGTCTCCTACAATGAGCAGTTCTTC. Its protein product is CASRLAVSYNEQFF.

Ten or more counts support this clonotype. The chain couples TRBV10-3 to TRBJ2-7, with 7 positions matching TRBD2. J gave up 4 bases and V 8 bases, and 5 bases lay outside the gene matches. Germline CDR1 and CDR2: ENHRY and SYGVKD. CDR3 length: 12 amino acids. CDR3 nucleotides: TGTGCCATCTCTAGGGAGGGTTACGAGCAGTACGTC. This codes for CAISREGYEQYV.

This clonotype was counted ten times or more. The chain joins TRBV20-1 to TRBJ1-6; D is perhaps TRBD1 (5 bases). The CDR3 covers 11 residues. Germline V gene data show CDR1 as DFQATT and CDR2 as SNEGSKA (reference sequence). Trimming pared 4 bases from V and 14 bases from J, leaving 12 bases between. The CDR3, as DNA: TGCAGTGCTACAGGACCAGGGACCCTCCACTTT. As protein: CSATGPGTLHF.

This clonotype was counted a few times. CDR3 protein: CASSLGGQGPDTQYF. CDR3 coding DNA: TGTGCCAGCAGTTTAGGGGGACAGGGTCCAGATACGCAGTATTTT. The rearrangement joins TRBV12-3 or TRBV12-4 to TRBJ2-3; 9 nucleotides line up with TRBD1. This CDR3 has 15 amino acids. Germline trimming cut 1 base from V and 4 bases from J; bases unmatched to any gene: 3.

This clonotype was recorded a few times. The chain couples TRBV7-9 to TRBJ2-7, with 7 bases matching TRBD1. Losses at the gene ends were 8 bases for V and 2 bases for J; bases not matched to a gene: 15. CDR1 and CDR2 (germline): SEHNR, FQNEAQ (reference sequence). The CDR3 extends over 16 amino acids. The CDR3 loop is CASGQTDRVGTYEQYF. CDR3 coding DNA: TGTGCCAGCGGACAAACTGACAGGGTTGGCACCTACGAGCAGTACTTC.